The rows below give T cell receptor beta chains drawn from one sample of a study. Each CDR3 protein gets one entry after TCRdb re-called the 5' RACE reads with MiXCR. This table holds about 40,000 distinct CDR3 sequences, around 18% found once. Sequencing was carried out using naive CD4+ T cells sorted from a lymph node. The receptors were gathered from a female donor with breast cancer. CDR3s include the opening cysteine and the closing phenylalanine or tryptophan. A D gene is named only where the DNA matches it firmly. Part of the rows lack a size; the others show once, few, many or a class for expanded clones.

>TRBV2|TRBJ1-2|TRBD1|NA
TGTGCCAGTAGGGACAGAAGTTATGGCTACACCTTC
CASRDRSYGYTF
>TRBV28|TRBJ2-1|TRBD1|few
TGTGCCAGCAGTCTCCGGACAGGGCCCTACAATGACCAGTTCTTC
CASSLRTGPYNDQFF
>TRBV7-2|TRBJ2-7|NA|few
TGTGCCAGCAGCTTCTCGTGGAGAGGGGCTGGGGAGCAGTACTTC
CASSFSWRGAGEQYF
>TRBV20-1|TRBJ2-1|NA|NA
TGCAGTGCCCCCAGTCGGAGCCTAAGCTCCTACAATGAGCGGTTCTTC
CSAPSRSLSSYNERFF
>TRBV27|TRBJ2-1|TRBD2|NA
TGTGCCAGCAGACCGGGACTAGCGGGGAGTTACAATGAGCAGTTCTTC
CASRPGLAGSYNEQFF
>TRBV5-1|TRBJ2-1|TRBD2|NA
TGCGCCAGCAGCTTAGGGACTAGCGGGATCTCCTATGAGCAGTTCTTC
CASSLGTSGISYEQFF
>TRBV6-1|TRBJ1-3|NA|many
TGTGCCAGCAGTCGTCAGAGGGACGTATACTCTGGAAACACCATATATTTT
CASSRQRDVYSGNTIYF
>TRBV6-2/TRBV6-3|TRBJ1-1|NA|many
TGTGCCAGCAGTTACAAATATTCCCGGAAGGAAGACACTGAAGCTTTCTTT
CASSYKYSRKEDTEAFF
>TRBV5-1|TRBJ2-2|NA|once
TGCGCCAGCAGCTTTACCCCGATCGGACATGGGGCAGTCGTGGAGCTGTTTTTT
CASSFTPIGHGAVVELFF
>TRBV7-3|TRBJ1-2|NA|many
TGTGCCAGCAGCCTATTGGACAAGGCTAACAGAGACTACACCTTC
CASSLLDKANRDYTF
>TRBV6-5|TRBJ2-7|TRBD2|NA
TGTGCCAGCAGCTCGACTAGCGGGAGTTTGGGGCAGTACTTC
CASSSTSGSLGQYF
>TRBV7-2|TRBJ1-1|NA|NA
TGTGCCAGCTCCCTTGGGCCGGGGACGGGGGACACTGAAGCTTTCTTT
CASSLGPGTGDTEAFF
>TRBV7-3|TRBJ2-1|TRBD2|many
TGTGCCAGCAGCTTAAGTACAGCGGGAGGGAACAATGAGCAGTTCTTC
CASSLSTAGGNNEQFF
>TRBV20-1|TRBJ2-5|TRBD2|many
TGCAGTGCTAGAGATCTAACTAGCGGCCAAGAGACCCAGTACTTC
CSARDLTSGQETQYF
>TRBV6-2/TRBV6-3|TRBJ2-7|NA|NA
TGTGCCAGCAGTTACTCGGACTCTCGCTCCGACGAGCAGTACTTC
CASSYSDSRSDEQYF
>TRBV6-6|TRBJ2-7|TRBD1|NA
TGTGCCAGCAGTTACTCAAGTGGCAGGGGGAACGAGCAGTACTTC
CASSYSSGRGNEQYF
>TRBV28|TRBJ2-5|NA|NA
TGTGCCAGCAGCTTTTTCGCCGGGCAAGAGACCCAGTACTTC
CASSFFAGQETQYF
>TRBV11-3|TRBJ2-3|TRBD1|NA
TGTGCCAGCAGCTTAGAGGGGACAGGGGGCGAGACGCAGTATTTT
CASSLEGTGGETQYF
>TRBV18|TRBJ2-7|TRBD1|NA
TGTGCCAGCTCGTTACAGGGGCCACCCAACGAGCAGTACTTC
CASSLQGPPNEQYF
>TRBV5-1|TRBJ1-2|TRBD1|NA
TGCGCCAGCGGTCCGGGACAGGCTAACTATGGCTACACCTTC
CASGPGQANYGYTF
>TRBV5-1|TRBJ2-2|TRBD2|few
TGCGCCAGCAGCTTACTAGCGGGGAACACCGGGGAGCTGTTTTTT
CASSLLAGNTGELFF
>TRBV7-9|TRBJ1-2|NA|NA
TGTGCCGGCAGCTTAGGTTCGGATACGGGTGGCTACACCTTC
CAGSLGSDTGGYTF
>TRBV4-1|TRBJ2-7|NA|NA
TGCGCCAGCAGCCTCCACGGGGAGATGAGGTACGAGCAGTACTTC
CASSLHGEMRYEQYF
>TRBV7-8|TRBJ2-4|TRBD2|few
TGTGCCAGCAGCAAAATAGCGGGAGGAGTTAACATTCAGTACTTC
CASSKIAGGVNIQYF
>TRBV29-1|TRBJ2-1|NA|many
TGCAGCGACTCTCGCAGGGCAGGAAATGAGCAGTTCTTC
CSDSRRAGNEQFF
>TRBV20-1|TRBJ2-2|NA|NA
TGCAGTGCTAGAGATCGGCGGGGCACCGGGGAGCTGTTTTTT
CSARDRRGTGELFF
>TRBV5-1|TRBJ1-2|TRBD1|few
TGCGCCAGCACCATTATAGGGGGCAGGGGAGACTATGGCTACACCTTC
CASTIIGGRGDYGYTF
>TRBV27|TRBJ2-1|NA|NA
TGTGCCAGCAGTGGTGCGGCGGGCAAGAGCTACAATGAGCAGTTCTTC
CASSGAAGKSYNEQFF
>TRBV5-5|TRBJ2-1|NA|NA
TGTGCCAGCAGCTCCTTGCGGGCAGGGTGGAATGAGCAGTTCTTC
CASSSLRAGWNEQFF
>TRBV6-5|TRBJ1-4|NA|many
TGTGCCAGCAGTTACAGTGGGACTAATGAAAAACTGTTTTTT
CASSYSGTNEKLFF
>TRBV18|TRBJ2-3|TRBD1|few
TGTGCCAGCTCACCATCGGCCGGGACAGGCTTTAATACGCAGTATTTT
CASSPSAGTGFNTQYF
>TRBV24-1|TRBJ2-6|NA|few
TGTGCCACGTCCAGCTCTGGGGCCAACGTCCTGACTTTC
CATSSSGANVLTF